The clone carrying this TCR beta chain ranks as medium-sized (0.01 to 0.1%). A mixed TRB-A/B primer pool amplified rearranged TRB by multiplex touch-down PCR. In TCRdb, the multiplex PCR reads were re-called with MiXCR into one record per CDR3 protein. The sample holds 10,000 to 12,000 distinct CDR3 sequences; 20% to 30% are singletons and the top ten take 1.5% to 2%. Germline CDR1 DFQATT, CDR2 SNEGSKA (reference sequence). V dropped 1 base and J dropped 7 bases, with 16 bases sitting between them. CDR3 length equals 14 residues. The template was genomic DNA from peripheral blood, not RNA. These data are taken from a study of T cell repertoires in aging, cancer and after chemotherapy.

The rearrangement uses TRBV20-1 and TRBJ1-2; tentatively, D is TRBD1 (6 bases). This sequence originates from a human donor in good health. Sequences were obtained from blood. Here the CDR3 reads CSARGWGQEAGYTF. The CDR3 nucleotides read TGCAGTGCTAGAGGATGGGGGCAAGAAGCTGGCTACACCTTC.